This entry lists 10 T cell receptor beta chains sequenced from one sample in a study of T cells in Graves' hyperthyroidism and ophthalmopathy. Amplified TCR beta CDR3 regions derived from RNA transcripts. The study used the HTBI primer set for a first-round RT-PCR of the TCR CDR3. TCRdb passed the multiplex PCR reads through MiXCR, listing each CDR3 protein once. The sample has 600,000 to 700,000 distinct CDR3 sequences, about 45% seen once. Material for sequencing was peripheral blood or thyroid tissue (not recorded which). Receptors were obtained from an adult man with Graves' disease, either hyperthyroidism or ophthalmopathy (not recorded which).

This chain uses TRBV25-1 with TRBJ2-4; TRBD1 is a possible D gene (7 bases). Germline CDR1 reads MGHDK; CDR2 reads SYGVNS. This CDR3 is 17 amino acids long. Trimming stripped 2 bases from V and 1 base from J, with 15 bases between. The CDR3 sequence is CASSELEGAGAKNIQYF. For the CDR3, the DNA is TGTGCCAGCAGTGAACTGGAGGGGGCGGGGGCCAAAAACATTCAGTACTTC.

This clonotype was seen only a few times. The chain combines TRBV7-9 with TRBJ1-5; D unclear. V lost 0 bases and J 3 bases, leaving 9 bases between the germline ends. The CDR3 length is 15 residues. The germline V gene has CDR1 SEHNR and CDR2 FQNEAQ (reference sequence). In DNA form, the CDR3 reads TGTGCCAGCAGCTTAGCAGGTGACTTCAATCAGCCCCAGCATTTT. It codes for CASSLAGDFNQPQHF.

This clonotype has just a few counts. V usage is TRBV7-9 and J usage is TRBJ1-2; a weak D match, TRBD1 (5 bases). The CDR3 loop spans 12 amino acids. Germline V gives CDR1 SEHNR, CDR2 FQNEAQ (reference sequence). The germline V and J ends were trimmed by 11 bases and 6 bases, with 16 bases remaining between them. CDR3: CAWAPPGHGYTF. The CDR3 DNA is TGTGCCTGGGCCCCGCCAGGGCATGGCTACACCTTC.

This sequence joins TRBV25-1 and TRBJ1-2, with 8 bases that match TRBD1. In germline, CDR1 is MGHDK, CDR2 SYGVNS. V was clipped by 4 bases and J by 6 bases; unmatched bases: 7. This CDR3 has 14 amino acids. The CDR3: CASSGGQGVHGYTF. The CDR3 nucleotides read TGTGCCAGCAGTGGCGGACAGGGAGTGCATGGCTACACCTTC.

This clonotype was seen a handful of times. The gene calls are TRBV3-1 and TRBJ1-2; TRBD1 is a possible D gene (6 bases). V was clipped by 2 bases and J by 8 bases, with 9 bases between them. The CDR3 sequence is 12 residues long. CDR1 and CDR2 (germline): LGHDT, YNNKEL (reference sequence). This CDR3 is CASSQQGIGYTF. CDR3 nucleotide sequence: TGTGCCAGCAGCCAACAGGGGATCGGCTACACCTTC. Combining the CDR3 with reference TRBV3-1 and TRBJ1-2 gives the whole variable domain DTAVSQTPKYLVTQMGNDKSIKCEQNLGHDTMYWYKQDSKKFLKIMFSYNNKELIINETVPNRFSPKSPDKAHLNLHINSLELGDSAVYFCASSQQGIGYTFGSGTRLTVV.

The V and J genes are TRBV20-1 and TRBJ2-7; 12 positions match TRBD2. Germline V lookup: CDR1 DFQATT, CDR2 SNEGSKA (reference sequence). This CDR3 is built from 13 residues. With 6 bases clipped from V and 7 bases from J, the junction kept 7 bases outside the gene matches. The CDR3 region is CSAASGRAREQYF. In DNA form, the CDR3 reads TGCAGTGCAGCTAGCGGGAGGGCCCGGGAGCAGTACTTC.

As for this clonotype: This could be a read error, since a much larger clone is one nucleotide away. The chain recombines TRBV20-1 with TRBJ1-5; D call uncertain. The V gene lost 5 bases and the J gene lost 5 bases, with 10 bases spanning the gap. Germline CDR1 and CDR2: DFQATT and SNEGSKA (reference sequence). The CDR3 runs 12 residues. Here the CDR3 reads CSAGNQDQPQHF. The CDR3 nucleotides are TGCAGTGCTGGTAACCAGGATCAGCCCCAGCATTTT.

V is TRBV7-9 and J is TRBJ2-7; 12 positions match TRBD2. The CDR3 totals 20 residues. Germline V gene sequence: CDR1 SEHNR, CDR2 FQNEAQ (reference sequence). V lost 1 base to trimming and J lost 4 bases; unmatched junction nucleotides: 17. Here the CDR3 reads CASSLGPNQRTSGGPYEQYF. The CDR3 region has the DNA TGTGCCAGCAGCTTAGGGCCTAATCAGCGAACTAGCGGGGGGCCGTACGAGCAGTACTTC.

The chain links TRBV12-3 or TRBV12-4 to TRBJ1-2; 7 nucleotides align to TRBD1. The CDR3 has 14 residues. V trimming: 2 bases; J trimming: 5 bases; junction bases outside the gene matches: 5. The CDR3 here is CASSLRGGEYGYTF. In DNA form, the CDR3 reads TGTGCCAGCAGTTTACGAGGGGGCGAATATGGCTACACCTTC.

This clonotype occurred many times. The chain couples TRBV5-4 to TRBJ2-5, with D perhaps TRBD1 or TRBD2 (5 bases each). The CDR3 is made up of 15 amino acids. V lost 0 bases and J lost 4, with 13 bases in between. CDR1 is SGHNT, CDR2 YYREEE, per germline (reference sequence). This chain's CDR3 is CASSLEGRAGETQYF. The CDR3 DNA reads TGTGCCAGCAGCTTGGAGGGCAGGGCGGGAGAGACCCAGTACTTC.